This entry describes one TCR beta chain. Its antigen is not yet known. There are no base qualities to consult, and no much larger clone falls within one base. V and J lose 0 bases and 2 bases, and a span of 20 bases separates them. Including the terminal cysteine and phenylalanine, the CDR3 comprises 18 residues. Of all the DNA, just the CDR3 is kept, 54 bases in frame from base 1. CDR1 and CDR2 were assigned from the germline V gene (reference sequence) as GTSNPN and SVGIG. The protocol used for the library was the immunoSEQ multiplex PCR assay. The table was pulled from immuneACCESS by TCRdb, which kept in-frame rearrangements only. Such tables lose some clones; where checked, under half of the loss comes from unresolved V genes, and the rest has no known cause. Across this sample there are hundreds of thousands of clones, with over 75% seen only once. Jointly, the top ten make up 0.0085% to 0.012% of the sample.

This record belongs to a study of shared T cell receptors in the human thymus (dated by TCRdb to the early 2020s). In the study overall: The study examined how the human thymus generates shared, self-reactive T-cell receptor alpha chains.

A further study also used this sample, focusing on human thymus T cells. The second study, in turn, reports: The donors were immunologically healthy infants in Finland who had open corrective cardiac surgery for congenital heart defects. Thymus tissue was collected as surgical resects that were removed during corrective cardiac surgery. V and J gene segment usage appeared biased in both thymic and peripheral blood repertoires. Highly overlapping thymic TCR repertoires among unrelated individuals were reported in the related research. The study used roughly 8 infant thymus samples plus four related peripheral blood samples to characterize TCR alpha and beta repertoires. The infant donors were roughly 7 to 250 days old, and the cohort included over 5 males and a couple of females. After being mechanically released from the tissue, thymocytes were kept at -70 degrees C in pellets of 10-30 million cells. A QIAsymphony instrument was used to extract genomic DNA from frozen cell pellets. TCRB and TCRAD loci were amplified from a standardized quantity of quality-controlled genomic DNA using the immunoSEQ multiplex PCR assay. The V(D)J region was spanned by amplicons of a length sufficient to cover the CDR3 and to identify V and J genes. Through the commercial immunoSEQ service, the amplicons were sequenced on an Illumina platform. Primer bias and sequencing errors were corrected as previously described, and TCRAD and TCRB were defined on the basis of the IMGT database. Repertoires were analysed with immunoSEQ Analyzer 3.0 and VDJTools, covering basic statistics, V/J segment usage, diversity estimates, rarefaction and pairwise overlap. To estimate diversity, the Chao1, ChaoE, Efron-Thisted, Shannon and inverse Simpson indices were applied, and diversity was also estimated on datasets down-sampled to the smallest sample. For repertoire overlap, CDR3 nucleotide sequence, V gene and J gene had to match strictly, and clustering was done by Jaccard-based multidimensional scaling. Thymus samples yielded on average approximately 860,000 unique TCRB clonotypes, compared with 80,000 to 85,000 from blood samples.

The source material was thymocytes. The TCR was taken from a boy under two years old with a congenital heart defect. Donor details come from another sample of the same person, matched by shared clones. The rearrangement combines TRBV30 with TRBJ2-1, and TRBD2 may be the D gene, going by 6 matching bases. CDR3 reads: CAWSVSGIGGSPYNEQFF. The nucleotide sequence reads TGTGCCTGGAGTGTAAGTGGTATTGGAGGGTCACCCTACAATGAGCAGTTCTTC.